This T cell receptor beta chain was identified in a study of blood T cell repertoires in COVID-19 (dated by TCRdb to 2020 to 2021). With respect to the entire study: The collaborator samples originated in the United States, Italy and Spain and spanned the acute and convalescent phases of COVID-19. The material from the prospective study consisted of cDNA or gDNA derived from T cells, B-cell-depleted T cells, or PBMCs. Subjects who had been exposed to COVID-19, were actively infected with it, or had recovered from it provided the deeply sampled blood TCRbeta repertoires that made up the dataset. A freely available public database, intended as a resource for researchers studying the immune response to SARS-CoV-2, is where the repertoires were released. Samples were obtained from the ongoing ImmuneRACE study (first 160 participants) and from over 1,000 subjects provided by 6 global collaborators. Sample metadata almost always included a de-identified subject ID, COVID-19 status, age in years and sex. Where available, HLA class I and class II types were obtained from metadata supplied by the sample provider rather than from assay-based typing. Broad study findings and their caveats: The quantity of clinical and demographic metadata differed by source and by participant and was supplied without curation.

Comment on this clone: The target of this receptor is not known. Base quality data are lacking; no much larger clone is found one base away.

TCRbeta CDR3 regions were amplified from genomic DNA by means of the immunoSEQ Assay, a bias-controlled multiplex PCR. Under the source paper's analysis protocol: The number of nucleated cells in each sample was estimated from the amplification of reference gene primers within the assay. To quantify the absolute abundance of each unique TCRbeta CDR3 rearrangement, sequence reads were collapsed and filtered. Productive Simpson clonality was computed per sample as the square root of Simpson's diversity index over productive rearrangements. As stored in TCRdb, this immuneACCESS dataset retains in-frame rearrangements with V and J assigned. A fraction of the clones does not appear; measured against another copy, unresolved V genes explain less than half of the discrepancy, and the remainder lacks a known reason. The D gene and trimming were derived from the DNA, and the V and J assignments and clone size from that table. For this sample the table gives 150,000 or so clones, of which 79% were detected only once. 8% to 8.5% of the sample rests with the top ten.

In Seattle, one collaborating source enrolled patients while the infection was active and tracked those patients longitudinally over the course of disease. The collaborating institutions used their own protocols to collect whole blood in K2EDTA tubes. Collaborator samples were shipped for TCRbeta analysis as frozen whole blood, isolated PBMCs, or DNA extracted from either sample type. The CDR3 measures 15 amino acids from cysteine to phenylalanine. Only CDR3 DNA remains: 45 bases, in frame from the first base. The germline V gene (reference sequence) provides CDR1 LNHDA and CDR2 SQIVND. Trimming removed 5 bases from V and 4 bases from J, leaving 15 bases between the germline ends.

The sequencing sample was made of peripheral blood. The receptor was isolated from an older woman with COVID-19, enrolled during active disease. The chain employs TRBV19 and TRBJ2-1; a tentative D match to TRBD2 spans 6 bases. The sequenced DNA is TGTGCCAGTAGTTCACTCCCCGGGGGTTACAATGAGCAGTTCTTC. It encodes CASSSLPGGYNEQFF.